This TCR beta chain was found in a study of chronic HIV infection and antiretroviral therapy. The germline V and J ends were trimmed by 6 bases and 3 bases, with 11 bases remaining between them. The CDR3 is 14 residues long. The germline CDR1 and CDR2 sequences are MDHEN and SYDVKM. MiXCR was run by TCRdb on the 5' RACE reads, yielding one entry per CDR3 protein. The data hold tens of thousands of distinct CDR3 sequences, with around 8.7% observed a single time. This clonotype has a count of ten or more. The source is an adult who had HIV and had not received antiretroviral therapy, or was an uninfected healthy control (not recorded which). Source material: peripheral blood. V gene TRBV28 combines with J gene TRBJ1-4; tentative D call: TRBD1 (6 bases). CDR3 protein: CASSWGASNEKLFF. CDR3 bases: TGTGCCAGCAGCTGGGGGGCGTCTAATGAAAAACTGTTTTTT.